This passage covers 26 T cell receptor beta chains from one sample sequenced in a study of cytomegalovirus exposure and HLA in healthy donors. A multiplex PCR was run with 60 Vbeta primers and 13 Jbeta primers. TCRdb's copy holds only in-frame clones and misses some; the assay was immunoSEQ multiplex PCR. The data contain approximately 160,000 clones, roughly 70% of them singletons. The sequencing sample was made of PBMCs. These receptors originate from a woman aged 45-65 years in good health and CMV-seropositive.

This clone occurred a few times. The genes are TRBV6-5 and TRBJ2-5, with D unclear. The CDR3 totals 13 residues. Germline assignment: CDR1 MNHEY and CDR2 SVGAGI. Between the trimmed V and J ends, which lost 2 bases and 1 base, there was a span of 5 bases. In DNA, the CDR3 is TGTGCCAGCAGTTACCTAGGCCAAGAGACCCAGTACTTC. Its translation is CASSYLGQETQYF.

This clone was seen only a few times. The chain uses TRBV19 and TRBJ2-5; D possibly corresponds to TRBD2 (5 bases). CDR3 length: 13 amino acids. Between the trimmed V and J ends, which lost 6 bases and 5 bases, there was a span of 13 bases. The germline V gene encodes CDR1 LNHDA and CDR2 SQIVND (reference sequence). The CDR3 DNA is TGTGCCAGTAGCTTTGGACGAGGGGAGACCCAGTACTTC. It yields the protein CASSFGRGETQYF.

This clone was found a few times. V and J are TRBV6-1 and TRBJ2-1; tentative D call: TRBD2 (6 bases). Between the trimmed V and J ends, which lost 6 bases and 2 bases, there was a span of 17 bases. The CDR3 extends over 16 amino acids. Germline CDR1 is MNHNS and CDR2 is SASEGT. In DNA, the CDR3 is TGTGCCAGCAGCGAATCCCCGGGGGTCGCCTACAATGAGCAGTTCTTC. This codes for CASSESPGVAYNEQFF.

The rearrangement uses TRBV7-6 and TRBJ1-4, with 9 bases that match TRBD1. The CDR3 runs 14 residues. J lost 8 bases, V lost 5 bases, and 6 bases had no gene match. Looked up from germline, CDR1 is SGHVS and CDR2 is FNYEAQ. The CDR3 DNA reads TGTGCCAGCAGCGGGAGACAGGGGGGCGAAAAACTGTTTTTT. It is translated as CASSGRQGGEKLFF. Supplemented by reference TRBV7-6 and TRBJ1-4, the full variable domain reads GAGVSQSPRYKVTKRGQDVALRCDPISGHVSLYWYRQALGQGPEFLTYFNYEAQQDKSGLPNDRFSAERPEGSISTLTIQRTEQRDSAMYRCASSGRQGGEKLFFGSGTQLSVL.

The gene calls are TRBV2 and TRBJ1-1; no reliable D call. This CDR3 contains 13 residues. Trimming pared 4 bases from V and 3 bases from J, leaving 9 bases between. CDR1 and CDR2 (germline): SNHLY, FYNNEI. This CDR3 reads CASSVEEDTEAFF. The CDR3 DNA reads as TGTGCCAGCAGTGTTGAGGAGGACACTGAAGCTTTCTTT. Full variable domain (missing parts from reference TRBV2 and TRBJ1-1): EPEVTQTPSHQVTQMGQEVILRCVPISNHLYFYWYRQILGQKVEFLVSFYNNEISEKSEIFDDQFSVERPDGSNFTLKIRSTKLEDSAMYFCASSVEEDTEAFFGQGTRLTVV.

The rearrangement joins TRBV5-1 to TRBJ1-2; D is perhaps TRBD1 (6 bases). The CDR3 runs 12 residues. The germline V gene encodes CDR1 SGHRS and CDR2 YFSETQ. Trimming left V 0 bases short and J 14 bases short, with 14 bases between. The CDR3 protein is CASSLEQGPLTF. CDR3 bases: TGCGCCAGCAGCTTGGAGCAGGGGCCGCTTACCTTC. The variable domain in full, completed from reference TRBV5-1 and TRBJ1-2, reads KAGVTQTPRYLIKTRGQQVTLSCSPISGHRSVSWYQQTPGQGLQFLFEYFSETQRNKGNFPGRFSGRQFSNSRSEMNVSTLELGDSALYLCASSLEQGPLTFGSGTRLTVV.

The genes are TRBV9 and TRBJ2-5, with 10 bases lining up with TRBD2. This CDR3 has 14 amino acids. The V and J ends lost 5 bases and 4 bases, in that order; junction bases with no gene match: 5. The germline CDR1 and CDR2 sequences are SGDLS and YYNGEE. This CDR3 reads CASSASGGVETQYF. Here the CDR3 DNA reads TGTGCCAGCAGTGCGAGCGGGGGGGTAGAGACCCAGTACTTC.

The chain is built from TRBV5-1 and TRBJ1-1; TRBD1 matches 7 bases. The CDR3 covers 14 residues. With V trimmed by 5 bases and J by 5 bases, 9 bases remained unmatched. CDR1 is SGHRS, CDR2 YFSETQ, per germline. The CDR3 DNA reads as TGCGCCAGCAGATTTACAGGGGAAGGGACTGAAGCTTTCTTT. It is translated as CASRFTGEGTEAFF.

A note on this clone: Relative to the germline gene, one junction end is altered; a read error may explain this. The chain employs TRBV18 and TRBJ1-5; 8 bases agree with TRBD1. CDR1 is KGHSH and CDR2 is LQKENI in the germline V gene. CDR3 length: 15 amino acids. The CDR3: CASLPEQGVNQPQHF. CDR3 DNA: TGTGCCAGCTTACCAGAACAGGGGGTCAATCAGCCCCAGCATTTT.

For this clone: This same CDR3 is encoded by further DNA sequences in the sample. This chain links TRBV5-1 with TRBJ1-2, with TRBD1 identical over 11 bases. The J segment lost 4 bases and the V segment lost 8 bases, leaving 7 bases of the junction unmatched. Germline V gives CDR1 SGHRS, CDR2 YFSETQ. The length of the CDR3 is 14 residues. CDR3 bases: TGCGCCAGTTCCCCGGGACAGGGGGGCTATGGCTACACCTTC. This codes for CASSPGQGGYGYTF.

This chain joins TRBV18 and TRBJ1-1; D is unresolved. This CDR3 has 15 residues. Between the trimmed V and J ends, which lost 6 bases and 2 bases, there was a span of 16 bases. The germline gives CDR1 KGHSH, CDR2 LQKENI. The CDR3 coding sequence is TGTGCCAGCTCGCGATACGGGAGCGCTAACACTGAAGCTTTCTTT. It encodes CASSRYGSANTEAFF.

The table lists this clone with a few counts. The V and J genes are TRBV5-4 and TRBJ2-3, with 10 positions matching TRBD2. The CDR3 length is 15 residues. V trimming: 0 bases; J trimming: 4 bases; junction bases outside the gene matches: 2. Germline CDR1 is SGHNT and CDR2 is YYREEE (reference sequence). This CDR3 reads CASSLASGGSDTQYF. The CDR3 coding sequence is TGTGCCAGCAGCTTGGCTAGCGGGGGTTCAGATACGCAGTATTTT.

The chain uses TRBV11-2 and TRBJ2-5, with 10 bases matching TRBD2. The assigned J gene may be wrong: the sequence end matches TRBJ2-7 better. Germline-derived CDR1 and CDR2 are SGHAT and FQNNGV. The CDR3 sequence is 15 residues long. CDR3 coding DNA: TGTGCCAGCAGCGACCAAAGGACTAGCGGCTACGAGCAGTACTTC. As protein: CASSDQRTSGYEQYF.

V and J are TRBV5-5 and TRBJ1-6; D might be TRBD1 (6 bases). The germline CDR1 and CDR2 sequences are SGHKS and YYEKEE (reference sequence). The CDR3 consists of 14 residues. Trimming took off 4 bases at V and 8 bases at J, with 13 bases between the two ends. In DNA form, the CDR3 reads TGTGCCAGCAGCCCGGGGAGGGGGGATTCACCCCTCCACTTT. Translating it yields CASSPGRGDSPLHF.

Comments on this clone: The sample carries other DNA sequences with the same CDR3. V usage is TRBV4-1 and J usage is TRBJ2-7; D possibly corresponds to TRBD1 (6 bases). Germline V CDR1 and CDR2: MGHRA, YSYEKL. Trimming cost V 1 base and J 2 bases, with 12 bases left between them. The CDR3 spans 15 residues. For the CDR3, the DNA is TGCGCCAGCAGCCAAGTGGGAACAGGGCCCTACGAGCAGTACTTC. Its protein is CASSQVGTGPYEQYF.

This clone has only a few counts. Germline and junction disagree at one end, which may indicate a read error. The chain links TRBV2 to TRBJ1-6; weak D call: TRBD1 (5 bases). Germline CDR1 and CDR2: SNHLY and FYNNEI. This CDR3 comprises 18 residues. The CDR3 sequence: CASSEETGLTRPTSPLHF. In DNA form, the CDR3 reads TGTGCCAGCAGCGAAGAAACGGGACTGACCAGACCAACTTCACCCCTCCACTTT. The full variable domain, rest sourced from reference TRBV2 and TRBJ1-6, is EPEVTQTPSHQVTQMGQEVILRCVPISNHLYFYWYRQILGQKVEFLVSFYNNEISEKSEIFDDQFSVERPDGSNFTLKIRSTKLEDSAMYFCASSEETGLTRPTSPLHFGNGTRLTVT.

In DNA, the CDR3 is TGTGCCAGCAGCTTAGTCTCCGGTGGCACTGAAGCTTTCTTT. It encodes CASSLVSGGTEAFF. The chain couples TRBV7-9 to TRBJ1-1; D remains ambiguous. The germline V and J ends were trimmed by 1 base and 4 bases, with 10 bases remaining between them. There are 14 residues in the CDR3. Per germline, CDR1 SEHNR and CDR2 FQNEAQ (reference sequence).

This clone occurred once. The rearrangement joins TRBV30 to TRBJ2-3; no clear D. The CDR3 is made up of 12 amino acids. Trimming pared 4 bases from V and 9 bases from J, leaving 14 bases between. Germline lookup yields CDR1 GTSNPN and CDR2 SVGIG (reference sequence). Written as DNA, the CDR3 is TGTGCCTGGACACATCTAGAGTCAACGCAGTATTTT. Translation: CAWTHLESTQYF. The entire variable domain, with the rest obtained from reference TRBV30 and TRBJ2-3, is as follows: SQTIHQWPATLVQPVGSPLSLECTVEGTSNPNLYWYRQAAGRGLQLLFYSVGIGQISSEVPQNLSASRPQDRQFILSSKKLLLSDSGFYLCAWTHLESTQYFGPGTRLTVL.

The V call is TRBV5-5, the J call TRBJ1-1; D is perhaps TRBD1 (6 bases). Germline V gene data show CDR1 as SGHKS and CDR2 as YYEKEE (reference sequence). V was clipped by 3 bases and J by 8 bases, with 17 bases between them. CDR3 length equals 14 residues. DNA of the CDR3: TGTGCCAGCAGCTCGATACAGGGTTTGGGAGAAGCTTTCTTT. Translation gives CASSSIQGLGEAFF.

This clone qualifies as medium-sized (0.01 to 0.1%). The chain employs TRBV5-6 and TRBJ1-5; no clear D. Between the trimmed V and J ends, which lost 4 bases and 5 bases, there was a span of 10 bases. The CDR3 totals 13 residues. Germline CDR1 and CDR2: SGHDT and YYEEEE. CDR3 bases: TGTGCCAGCAGCAGAAGCTCCCATCAGCCCCAGCATTTT. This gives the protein CASSRSSHQPQHF.

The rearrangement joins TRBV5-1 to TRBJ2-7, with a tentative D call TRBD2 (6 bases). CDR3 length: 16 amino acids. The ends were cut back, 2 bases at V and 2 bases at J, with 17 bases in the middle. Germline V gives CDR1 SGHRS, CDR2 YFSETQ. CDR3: CASSFGAAGYPYEQYF. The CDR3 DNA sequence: TGCGCCAGCAGCTTCGGTGCTGCGGGGTACCCCTACGAGCAGTACTTC.

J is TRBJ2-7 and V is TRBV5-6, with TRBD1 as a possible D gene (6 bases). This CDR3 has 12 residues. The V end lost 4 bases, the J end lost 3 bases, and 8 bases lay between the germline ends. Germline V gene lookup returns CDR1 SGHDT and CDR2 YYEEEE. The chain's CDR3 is CASSPQGYEQYF. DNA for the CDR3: TGTGCCAGCAGCCCACAGGGCTACGAGCAGTACTTC.

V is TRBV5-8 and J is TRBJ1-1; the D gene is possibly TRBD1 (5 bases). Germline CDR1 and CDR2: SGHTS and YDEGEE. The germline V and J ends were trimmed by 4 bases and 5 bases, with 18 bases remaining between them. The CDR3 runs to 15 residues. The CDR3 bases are TGTGCCAGCAGCACCCAACCGACAGTAGGGACTGAAGCTTTCTTT. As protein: CASSTQPTVGTEAFF.

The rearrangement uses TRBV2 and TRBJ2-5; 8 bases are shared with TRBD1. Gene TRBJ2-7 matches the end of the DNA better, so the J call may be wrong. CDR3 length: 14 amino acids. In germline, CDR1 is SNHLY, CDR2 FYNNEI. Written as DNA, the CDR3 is TGTGCCAGCAGTGAAGGGACAGGGCAAGCCGAGCAGTACTTC. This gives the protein CASSEGTGQAEQYF.

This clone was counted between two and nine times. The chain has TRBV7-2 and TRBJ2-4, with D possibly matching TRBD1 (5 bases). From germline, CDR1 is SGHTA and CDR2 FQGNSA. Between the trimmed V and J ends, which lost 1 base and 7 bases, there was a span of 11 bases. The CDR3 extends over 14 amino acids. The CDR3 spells CASSLEAGQNIQYF. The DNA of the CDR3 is TGTGCCAGCAGCTTAGAGGCAGGGCAGAACATTCAGTACTTC. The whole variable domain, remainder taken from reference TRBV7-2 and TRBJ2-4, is GAGVSQSPSNKVTEKGKDVELRCDPISGHTALYWYRQSLGQGLEFLIYFQGNSAPDKSGLPSDRFSAERTGGSVSTLTIQRTQQEDSAVYLCASSLEAGQNIQYFGAGTRLSVL.

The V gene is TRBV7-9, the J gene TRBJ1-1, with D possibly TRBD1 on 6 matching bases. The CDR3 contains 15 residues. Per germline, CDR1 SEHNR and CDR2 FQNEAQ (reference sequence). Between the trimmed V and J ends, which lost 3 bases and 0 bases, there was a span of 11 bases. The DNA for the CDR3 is TGTGCCAGCAGCTTGACAGGTGTGATGAACACTGAAGCTTTCTTT. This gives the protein CASSLTGVMNTEAFF.